Listed here are 32 T cell receptor beta chains from one sample, sequenced in a study of CD8 T cells in ankylosing spondylitis (dated by TCRdb to the late 2010s). General study outcomes and caveats: Blood from ankylosing spondylitis patients appeared to be characterized by a TCR beta motif made up of several highly homologous amino acid variants.

These receptors have no identified antigens. Preparation of the library involved 5' RACE. Reads for this sample came from an Illumina HiSeq 2500. TCRdb reprocessing: public reads trimmed at Q25 with fastp, clones called with MiXCR, in-frame beta chains kept. Entries that share a CDR3 protein sequence are merged under the most common genes and DNA. Within this sample are over 600,000 distinct CDR3 sequences, with over 15% of them counted one time only. The ten largest make up around 19% of the sample. Sequences were obtained from blood, either unsorted or a sorted T cell fraction (not recorded which). The receptor source for this set is a male donor with ankylosing spondylitis.

This clonotype was observed a few times. V is TRBV5-1 and J is TRBJ1-1; D ambiguous. This CDR3 region has 14 residues. Between the trimmed V and J ends, which lost 2 bases and 1 base, there was a span of 9 bases. Germline CDR1 SGHRS, CDR2 YFSETQ. CDR3 amino acids: CASSLGSPNTEAFF. The CDR3 nucleotides are TGCGCCAGCAGCTTAGGCAGCCCGAACACTGAAGCTTTCTTT.

This chain links TRBV6-1 with TRBJ2-1; tentatively, D is TRBD1 (6 bases). The CDR3 consists of 15 residues. The germline gives CDR1 MNHNS, CDR2 SASEGT. The V and J ends lost 6 bases and 2 bases respectively, with 14 bases between them. This CDR3 is CASSETGTPYNEQFF. The CDR3 bases are TGTGCCAGCAGCGAAACAGGGACACCCTACAATGAGCAGTTCTTC.

In this sample, this clonotype turned up a few times. The chain links TRBV7-2 to TRBJ1-5; 9 nucleotides line up with TRBD1. Germline V CDR1 and CDR2: SGHTA, FQGNSA. The length of the CDR3 is 16 residues. With 5 bases clipped from V and 7 bases from J, the junction kept 12 bases outside the gene matches. The CDR3 DNA reads TGTGCCAGCAGCCAACACACAGGGGGCGCCGCCCAGCCCCAGCATTTT. Its translation is CASSQHTGGAAQPQHF.

V is TRBV11-2 and J is TRBJ1-1, with D hard to call. Trimming took 6 bases from V and 3 from J, leaving 11 bases between them. Per the germline V gene, CDR1 is SGHAT and CDR2 is FQNNGV. The CDR3 is 13 amino acids. The CDR3 nucleotides are TGTGCCAGCAGGGGTGAGGGATACACTGAAGCTTTCTTT. Amino acids: CASRGEGYTEAFF.

There are a few counts of this clonotype. The rearrangement uses TRBV6-1 and TRBJ2-7; 11 bases are shared with TRBD2. The CDR3 has 16 residues. The germline gives CDR1 MNHNS, CDR2 SASEGT. Trimming cost V 3 bases and J 2 bases; bases outside gene matches: 6. The CDR3 region is CASSEGLAAGTYEQYF. CDR3 coding DNA: TGTGCCAGCAGTGAGGGACTAGCGGCGGGGACCTACGAGCAGTACTTC.

In this sample, this clonotype turned up a few times. The rearrangement uses TRBV20-1 and TRBJ2-3, with no clear D. The CDR3 runs 12 residues. V was pared by 6 bases and J by 6 bases, with 13 bases between. Germline loops: CDR1 DFQATT, CDR2 SNEGSKA (reference sequence). This CDR3 is CSALVLEDTQYF. CDR3 sequence (DNA): TGCAGTGCATTAGTCCTAGAGGATACGCAGTATTTT.

The genes are TRBV3-1 and TRBJ2-2; 13 bases are shared with TRBD2. V shed 0 bases, J shed 2 bases, and the junction held 6 bases outside the gene matches. Germline assignment: CDR1 LGHDT and CDR2 YNNKEL (reference sequence). The CDR3 runs to 19 residues. The CDR3 DNA reads as TGTGCCAGCAGCCAAGAAGGTCGGACTAGCGGGGGAAACACCGGGGAGCTGTTTTTT. Translated, it gives CASSQEGRTSGGNTGELFF. The full variable domain, its missing parts supplied by reference TRBV3-1 and TRBJ2-2, is DTAVSQTPKYLVTQMGNDKSIKCEQNLGHDTMYWYKQDSKKFLKIMFSYNNKELIINETVPNRFSPKSPDKAHLNLHINSLELGDSAVYFCASSQEGRTSGGNTGELFFGEGSRLTVL.

The genes are TRBV20-1 and TRBJ2-7; TRBD2 is a possible D gene (6 bases). The CDR3 extends over 12 amino acids. Germline CDR1 is DFQATT and CDR2 is SNEGSKA (reference sequence). V was clipped by 3 bases and J by 6 bases, with 12 bases between them. The DNA for the CDR3 is TGCAGTGCTAGGACTAGACGGGGCGAGCAGTACTTC. Protein: CSARTRRGEQYF.

This clonotype came up a few times. The J gene is TRBJ1-1, the V gene TRBV7-6; D is unresolved. The V gene lost 5 bases and the J gene lost 1 base, with 14 bases spanning the gap. Per the germline V gene, CDR1 is SGHVS and CDR2 is FNYEAQ. The CDR3 loop spans 15 amino acids. CDR3 sequence reads: CASSPLGSGNTEAFF. The DNA of the CDR3 is TGTGCCAGCAGCCCCCTAGGCTCGGGGAACACTGAAGCTTTCTTT.

Only a few counts were recorded for this clonotype. This chain joins TRBV20-1 and TRBJ2-1; 8 positions agree with TRBD2. V lost 3 bases to trimming and J lost 7 bases; unmatched junction nucleotides: 8. Germline values: CDR1 DFQATT, CDR2 SNEGSKA (reference sequence). The CDR3 has 14 amino acids. The CDR3 reads CSARPAGAANEQFF. In nucleotides, the CDR3 is TGCAGTGCTAGGCCAGCGGGGGCCGCGAATGAGCAGTTCTTC.

This chain uses TRBV28 with TRBJ2-1, with 8 bases identical to TRBD1. Unmatched junction bases numbered 10, after V lost 6 bases and J lost 3 bases. The germline V gene has CDR1 MDHEN and CDR2 SYDVKM. The CDR3 contains 16 residues. In nucleotides, the CDR3 is TGTGCCAGCAGGGAGTCAGGGGGCCTCAACTACAATGAGCAGTTCTTC. Encoded protein: CASRESGGLNYNEQFF.

This clonotype has only a few counts. The J gene is TRBJ1-2, the V gene TRBV9; 9 bases are shared with TRBD1. Germline lookup yields CDR1 SGDLS and CDR2 YYNGEE. The CDR3 is made up of 15 amino acids. The junction had 9 bases not matched to a gene; V was cut back by 4 bases and J by 5 bases. As DNA, the CDR3 is TGTGCCAGCAGCTCGAAACAGGGGGCAGGGTATGGCTACACCTTC. Protein: CASSSKQGAGYGYTF.

The rearrangement links TRBV5-1 to TRBJ2-2; D could derive from TRBD1 or TRBD2 (6 bases each). The length of the CDR3 is 17 residues. Germline lookup yields CDR1 SGHRS and CDR2 YFSETQ. Trimming removed 2 bases at V and 2 bases at J, with 16 bases between. The CDR3 region has the DNA TGCGCCAGCAGCTTAGTATTCGGGGGACAAAACACCGGGGAGCTGTTTTTT. This gives the protein CASSLVFGGQNTGELFF. The full variable domain, rest sourced from reference TRBV5-1 and TRBJ2-2, is KAGVTQTPRYLIKTRGQQVTLSCSPISGHRSVSWYQQTPGQGLQFLFEYFSETQRNKGNFPGRFSGRQFSNSRSEMNVSTLELGDSALYLCASSLVFGGQNTGELFFGEGSRLTVL.

The V gene is TRBV29-1, the J gene TRBJ2-1; D unresolved. V lost 3 bases and J 4 bases, leaving 13 bases between the germline ends. This CDR3 contains 14 residues. CDR1 and CDR2 (germline): SQVTM, ANQGSEA. The DNA of the CDR3 is TGCAGCGTTGATAATCCGTCGTCGTACAATGAGCAGTTCTTC. Protein: CSVDNPSSYNEQFF.

This clonotype was observed a handful of times. The CDR3: CSVDGILASYNEQFF. The CDR3 nucleotides read TGCAGCGTTGATGGAATACTAGCTTCCTACAATGAGCAGTTCTTC. V usage is TRBV29-1 and J usage is TRBJ2-1; D perhaps matches TRBD2 (6 bases). The CDR3 length is 15 residues. Germline V gene lookup returns CDR1 SQVTM and CDR2 ANQGSEA. Trimming stripped 3 bases from V and 1 base from J, with 13 bases between.

This clonotype was picked up a small number of times. The V call is TRBV5-6, the J call TRBJ1-5; tentatively, D is TRBD1 (6 bases). Germline V lookup: CDR1 SGHDT, CDR2 YYEEEE. This CDR3 comprises 15 residues. V was trimmed by 3 bases and J by 6 bases, leaving 16 bases between them. CDR3 in amino acids: CASSSGQSDGQPQHF. DNA of the CDR3: TGTGCCAGCAGCTCAGGACAGAGTGATGGTCAGCCCCAGCATTTT. Full variable domain (missing parts from reference TRBV5-6 and TRBJ1-5): DAGVTQSPTHLIKTRGQQVTLRCSPKSGHDTVSWYQQALGQGPQFIFQYYEEEERQRGNFPDRFSGHQFPNYSSELNVNALLLGDSALYLCASSSGQSDGQPQHFGDGTRLSIL.

The sample holds a few counts of this clonotype. The rearrangement uses TRBV5-1 and TRBJ1-3; TRBD1 is a possible D gene (5 bases). The CDR3 contains 18 residues. Deletions cut 2 bases from V and 4 bases from J, with 22 bases between. Per germline, CDR1 SGHRS and CDR2 YFSETQ. The CDR3 DNA reads as TGCGCCAGCAGCTTCAGCCCCGGGACGCGGCTTACCGGAAACACCATATATTTT. It specifies CASSFSPGTRLTGNTIYF.

The gene calls are TRBV9 and TRBJ1-4; 10 bases map to TRBD1. V gave up 4 bases and J gave up 6 bases; unmatched junction bases: 3. The CDR3 extends over 14 amino acids. Looked up from germline, CDR1 is SGDLS and CDR2 is YYNGEE. The CDR3 DNA is TGTGCCAGCAGCCAGGGGACAGGGGATGAAAAACTGTTTTTT. Translated, it gives CASSQGTGDEKLFF. Supplemented by reference TRBV9 and TRBJ1-4, the full variable domain reads DSGVTQTPKHLITATGQRVTLRCSPRSGDLSVYWYQQSLDQGLQFLIQYYNGEERAKGNILERFSAQQFPDLHSELNLSSLELGDSALYFCASSQGTGDEKLFFGSGTQLSVL.

This clonotype was counted a few times. This rearrangement joins TRBV7-9 to TRBJ1-1; D is possibly TRBD1 (6 bases). The CDR3 is made up of 12 amino acids. Trimming removed 5 bases at V and 7 bases at J, with 11 bases between. Germline V gives CDR1 SEHNR, CDR2 FQNEAQ (reference sequence). The CDR3 nucleotides read TGTGCCAGCAGCCAAAAAGGGGGTGAAGCTTTCTTT. This gives the protein CASSQKGGEAFF.

The genes are TRBV6-5 and TRBJ2-1; D unclear. The germline gives CDR1 MNHEY, CDR2 SVGAGI. The CDR3 totals 15 residues. V lost 1 base and J 2 bases, leaving 9 bases between the germline ends. This chain's CDR3 is CASSYLGRAYNEQFF. CDR3 sequence (DNA): TGTGCCAGCAGTTACTTGGGCAGAGCCTACAATGAGCAGTTCTTC.

This chain links TRBV20-1 with TRBJ2-3, with D perhaps TRBD2 (6 bases). Germline loops: CDR1 DFQATT, CDR2 SNEGSKA (reference sequence). Trimming took 6 bases from V and 4 from J, leaving 11 bases between them. There are 12 residues in the CDR3. Here the CDR3 reads CSAIRLADTQYF. As DNA, the CDR3 is TGCAGTGCCATTAGACTAGCAGATACGCAGTATTTT.

This clonotype was seen a few times. The chain combines TRBV20-1 with TRBJ2-1; 8 bases are a match to TRBD2. Germline V gene lookup returns CDR1 DFQATT and CDR2 SNEGSKA (reference sequence). The CDR3 extends over 15 amino acids. Unmatched junction bases numbered 9, after V lost 4 bases and J lost 4 bases. Written as DNA, the CDR3 is TGCAGTGCTATTAACGGGAGGGCCGTTTACAATGAGCAGTTCTTC. Protein product: CSAINGRAVYNEQFF.

The rearrangement uses TRBV27 and TRBJ1-1; D gene unclear. This CDR3 is built from 17 residues. The germline gives CDR1 MNHEY, CDR2 SMNVEV (reference sequence). Trimming shortened V by 0 bases and J by 3 bases, and 17 bases separated the two germline ends. CDR3: CASSLSFGPAFDTEAFF. CDR3 nucleotide sequence: TGTGCCAGCAGTTTATCATTTGGACCGGCCTTTGACACTGAAGCTTTCTTT.

This clonotype occurred a few times. The chain is built from TRBV5-1 and TRBJ2-1, with 7 bases matching TRBD2. The V and J ends lost 2 bases and 1 base, in that order; junction bases with no gene match: 9. The CDR3 has 17 residues. Germline CDR1 and CDR2: SGHRS and YFSETQ. The CDR3 loop is CASSFTTGTTSYNEQFF. The CDR3 DNA is TGCGCCAGCAGCTTTACGACCGGGACTACTTCCTACAATGAGCAGTTCTTC. Using reference TRBV5-1 and TRBJ2-1 for the parts outside the CDR3, the full variable domain is KAGVTQTPRYLIKTRGQQVTLSCSPISGHRSVSWYQQTPGQGLQFLFEYFSETQRNKGNFPGRFSGRQFSNSRSEMNVSTLELGDSALYLCASSFTTGTTSYNEQFFGPGTRLTVL.

This clonotype turned up a few times. The chain carries TRBV12-3 or TRBV12-4 and TRBJ1-3; D is possibly TRBD1 (5 bases). Trimming left V 6 bases short and J 4 bases short, with 13 bases between. The CDR3 loop spans 14 amino acids. DNA for the CDR3: TGTGCCAGCAGCCGCGGGGGGTCCGGAAACACCATATATTTT. This gives the protein CASSRGGSGNTIYF.

This clonotype appeared a few times. The chain couples TRBV4-3 to TRBJ2-7; TRBD1 might be the D (6 bases). Trimming cost V 1 base and J 4 bases, with 17 bases left between them. The germline CDR1 and CDR2 sequences are LGHNA and YSLEER. This CDR3 spans 16 amino acids. Here the CDR3 DNA reads TGCGCCAGCAGCCAAGGTCCCCCAGGGGAAGCTTACGAGCAGTACTTC. As protein: CASSQGPPGEAYEQYF.

The chain uses TRBV6-1 and TRBJ1-2; 7 bases are a match to TRBD1. Germline assignment: CDR1 MNHNS and CDR2 SASEGT. CDR3 length: 15 residues. With V trimmed by 2 bases and J by 3 bases, 6 bases remained unmatched. The CDR3 loop is CASSEPGQPYYGYTF. DNA for the CDR3: TGTGCCAGCAGTGAACCGGGACAGCCATACTATGGCTACACCTTC.

In this sample, this clonotype turned up many times. In DNA, the CDR3 is TGTGCCAGCAGTAGCGGGCAGACGAACACCGGGGAGCTGTTTTTT. Its translation: CASSSGQTNTGELFF. The chain links TRBV12-3 or TRBV12-4 to TRBJ2-2; D possibly corresponds to TRBD2 (6 bases). Trimming took 5 bases from V and 0 from J, leaving 10 bases between them. The CDR3 is 15 residues long.

This chain joins TRBV4-1 and TRBJ1-5; D ambiguous. The V gene lost 0 bases and the J gene lost 5 bases, with 5 bases spanning the gap. The CDR3 runs to 13 residues. From germline, CDR1 is MGHRA and CDR2 YSYEKL. CDR3 sequence reads: CASSQDQYQPQHF. The CDR3 nucleotides read TGCGCCAGCAGCCAAGATCAGTATCAGCCCCAGCATTTT.

In its sample, this clonotype was seen a few times. This chain joins TRBV5-1 and TRBJ2-1; D possibly corresponds to TRBD2 (5 bases). The CDR3 contains 16 residues. The germline V and J ends were trimmed by 4 bases and 0 bases, with 14 bases remaining between them. Per germline, CDR1 SGHRS and CDR2 YFSETQ. Written as DNA, the CDR3 is TGCGCCAGCAGCGAGCGGTCAATAAGCTCCTACAATGAGCAGTTCTTC. It codes for CASSERSISSYNEQFF.

This clonotype was detected ten times or more. The V gene is TRBV20-1, the J gene TRBJ1-1, with D possibly matching TRBD1 (5 bases). Per the germline V gene, CDR1 is DFQATT and CDR2 is SNEGSKA (reference sequence). The CDR3 totals 14 residues. V dropped 0 bases and J dropped 5 bases, with 13 bases sitting between them. DNA for the CDR3: TGCAGTGCTAGAGATCAGTATTCAGGGACTGAAGCTTTCTTT. It yields the protein CSARDQYSGTEAFF.

In its sample, this clonotype was seen a few times. CDR3 nucleotides: TGTGCCAGCAGCTCCGCGACGTATGCTACCTACGAGCAGTACTTC. Its translation: CASSSATYATYEQYF. J is TRBJ2-7 and V is TRBV12-3 or TRBV12-4, with D hard to call. This CDR3 has 15 amino acids. The V end lost 6 bases, the J end lost 2 bases, and 17 bases lay between the germline ends.